This T cell receptor beta chain was observed in a study of T-cell reconstitution after alpha-beta-depleted transplantation in children. The CDR3 runs 13 residues. V was clipped by 11 bases and J by 11 bases; unmatched bases: 17. Per germline, CDR1 ENHRY and CDR2 SYGVKD. Preparation of the TCRbeta library involved a method that used unique molecular identifiers. TCRdb recomputed calls from the PCR reads with MiXCR, one row per CDR3 protein. The sample shows just under 150,000 distinct CDR3 sequences, roughly 9% of them seen only once. The receptor comes from a female patient between 2 and 15 years old who had a stem cell transplant for congenital amegakaryocytic thrombocytopenia, so the T cells may come from the graft donor. This material consisted of PBMCs, mostly from graft donor cells, taken 180 days after TCRalphabeta/CD19-depleted stem cell transplant. The J gene is TRBJ1-1, the V gene TRBV10-3; 7 bases line up with TRBD1. The CDR3 DNA follows: TGTGCCCTTGGGGAGGGACAGAATGATTTGGCTTTCTTT. It encodes CALGEGQNDLAFF.